This TCR beta chain derives from a study of blood T cell repertoires in COVID-19. CDR3 size: 14 residues. Trimming removed 5 bases from V and 3 bases from J, with 14 bases in between. Germline V lookup: CDR1 LNHDA, CDR2 SQIVND (reference sequence). This clone appeared once. Original processing methods: Amplification of reference gene primers provided the estimated nucleated cell counts. TCRdb keeps only in-frame clones here, not all; method: immunoSEQ multiplex PCR. V and J calls and clone size follow that table, whereas D and trimming were derived from the DNA. The table has 100,000 to 150,000 clones, around 89% seen once.

The chain carries TRBV19 and TRBJ2-7; no clear D. The sample was peripheral blood. The origin of this receptor is a man aged 45-65 years with acute or convalescent COVID-19. The CDR3 loop reads CASSSTLADYEQYF. The CDR3 nucleotides are TGTGCCAGTAGTTCAACTCTCGCCGACTACGAGCAGTACTTC.